This TCR beta chain was recovered during a study of T cells in Graves' hyperthyroidism and ophthalmopathy (dated by TCRdb to between 2018 and 2021). About the study as a whole: Peripheral blood samples were taken at the time of initial diagnosis, prior to any treatment. A discovery cohort of about a hundred patients, 43 with Graves' ophthalmopathy and 55 to 65 with stable Graves' hyperthyroidism, was used to find distinguishing TCR V-J signatures. Prospective prediction of ophthalmopathy was tested in an independent validation cohort consisting of under 20 hyperthyroidism patients and approximately 16 patients who later progressed to ophthalmopathy. The 85 to 100 discovery patients were divided at random into training and test sets in a 7:3 ratio. In about 6 Graves' hyperthyroidism patients, the study also compared T-cell repertoires from thyroid tissue with T-cell repertoires from blood. Following sampling, methimazole starting at 30 mg daily was given to hyperthyroidism patients, and high-dose intravenous methylprednisolone was given to ophthalmopathy patients. The paper describes TCR Vbeta CDR3 sequencing of 120 to 150 peripheral blood samples, made up of 43 ophthalmopathy patients, 70 to 75 hyperthyroidism patients and about 17 progressor patients. The research as a whole found: Sample size was not statistically predetermined, and investigators were not blinded to group allocation. Blood samples also contained most of the expanded thyroid clonotypes (frequency above 0.001), which suggests that blood repertoires may reflect thyroid immune responses. A 13 V-J signature model separated ophthalmopathy from stable hyperthyroidism, with around 88% sensitivity and 81% to 83% specificity in cross-validation and 80%/75% in testing. In validation, the model predicted progression to ophthalmopathy a median of about 5.9 months before onset, with over 55% sensitivity and almost 75% specificity.

The TCR beta CDR3 regions were amplified from the RNA transcripts. The first round of RT-PCR for the TCR CDR3 was performed with the HTBI primer set and the Qiagen OneStep RT-PCR kit. The libraries were constructed in a second round of multiplex PCR and then size-selected and purified. Sequencing of the libraries was done on an Illumina HiSeq2000 using paired-end 100 bp reads. In the paper's pipeline: SOAPnuke was used to process the raw data, with reads discarded if the reads contained adapters or uncalled bases, had a mean Phred below 15, or lacked an exact constant-primer or identifier match. COPE v1.2.5 was used to merge the high-quality paired reads, and each unique nucleotide sequence was defined as a clonotype. Clonotypes were aligned to IMGT TRBV, TRBD and TRBJ reference segments using MiTCR v1.1. Only V-J combinations with frequency above 0.0001, covering approximately 99% of repertoires, were analysed. A TCS score was defined as the ratio of F50 (clonal expansion) to E x V (chaos), with BLOSUM62-based TCRdist applied between CDR3 peptides within each V-J. Welch's t-statistics and random forest reduced roughly 530 V-J features to some 14, which were used in a naive Bayes classifier (R e1071). Using fastp trimming at Q25 and MiXCR clonotype assembly, TCRdb reanalyzed the public sequencing data and kept in-frame beta chains. Merged by CDR3 protein, the rows form single entries marked with the most common genes and DNA. These V and J calls originate from TCRdb's pipeline instead of the authors' own analysis. The sample table lists around 530,000 distinct CDR3 sequences, approximately 17% of them with a count of one. The ten most abundant clones make up roughly 15% of the sample.

Ophthalmopathy patients had moderately to severely active disease, Clinical Activity Score of at least 3, NOSPECS grade of at least 4, and duration under 3 months. The study excluded patients with uncontrolled infections, other autoimmune diseases, pregnancy or lactation. Clinical symptoms, serum thyroxine and TRAb, thyroid ultrasound, and orbital computed tomography formed the basis for the diagnoses. Ficoll-Paque density gradient centrifugation was used to isolate PBMCs from approximately 10 ml of fresh peripheral blood. Total RNA was extracted with Trizol reagent, and quality was checked on an Agilent 2100 Bioanalyzer. The CDR3 sequence holds 14 residues, the cysteine and phenylalanine included. Solely the CDR3 DNA is kept, with 42 bases framed from the first base. CDR1 SGHRS and CDR2 YFSETQ are derived from the germline V gene. This clonotype was seen a few times. Its cognate antigen has yet to be identified. Sequence at one end of the junction differs from germline and may be a read error.

The sequence joins TRBV5-1 to TRBJ2-7; the central 9 bases match TRBD1. The sequencing input was blood. The TCR originated in a woman between 18 and 29 years old with Graves' ophthalmopathy. The encoded CDR3 is CANSLRQGVGEQYF. In nucleotide form, the sequence is TGCGCCAACAGCTTGCGACAGGGGGTGGGGGAGCAGTACTTC.